This TCR beta chain was found in a study of blood T cell repertoires in COVID-19. In the study overall: Sources were T cells, B-cell-depleted T cells, or PBMCs; the material itself was cDNA or gDNA.

V was clipped by 4 bases and J by 2 bases, with 13 bases between them. Germline CDR1 LGHNA, CDR2 YNFKEQ. This CDR3 contains 15 residues. Using immunoSEQ multiplex PCR, the repertoire was profiled, and TCRdb retains in-frame clones only, with some absent. The sample has about 170,000 clones, roughly 85% seen once; the top ten hold under 20%. Input material: PBMCs or T cells enriched from blood (not recorded which). This receptor was taken from a woman aged 70-85 years in a cohort exposed to, infected with or recovered from COVID-19 (not recorded which). This chain joins TRBV4-2 and TRBJ2-3, with D possibly TRBD1 on 6 matching bases. In nucleotides, the CDR3 is TGTGCCAGCAGCCCCAGGGGCAGACACACAGATACGCAGTATTTT. This codes for CASSPRGRHTDTQYF.